Following are 20 T cell receptor beta chains from one sample sequenced in a study of T-cell memory formation after mild COVID-19. TCRdb passed the 5' RACE reads through MiXCR, listing each CDR3 protein once. This sample has around 140,000 distinct CDR3 sequences, with 20% to 25% found just once. Sample: PBMCs or a T cell subset sorted from them (not recorded which). The receptors were sampled from an adult woman who had mild COVID-19 (a few samples of this study predate the infection). Cell type and time point are not known.

The V and J genes are TRBV9 and TRBJ1-1; TRBD1 is a possible D gene (5 bases). The CDR3 spans 15 residues. The V and J ends lost 3 bases and 0 bases respectively, with 12 bases between them. The germline V gene has CDR1 SGDLS and CDR2 YYNGEE. CDR3 in DNA: TGTGCCAGCAGCGCCCGAGCGGGGCTGAACACTGAAGCTTTCTTT. Translating it yields CASSARAGLNTEAFF.

This clonotype was counted a few times. The genes are TRBV29-1 and TRBJ1-1; D perhaps matches TRBD1 (6 bases). Trimming cost V 4 bases and J 5 bases, with 11 bases left between them. This CDR3 has 12 residues. CDR1 is SQVTM and CDR2 is ANQGSEA in the germline V gene. CDR3 bases: TGCAGCGTTGGAGGGGGGGAGACTGAAGCTTTCTTT. Translating it yields CSVGGGETEAFF. Supplemented by reference TRBV29-1 and TRBJ1-1, the full variable domain reads SAVISQKPSRDICQRGTSLTIQCQVDSQVTMMFWYRQQPGQSLTLIATANQGSEATYESGFVIDKFPISRPNLTFSTLTVSNMSPEDSSIYLCSVGGGETEAFFGQGTRLTVV.

This clonotype was counted only a few times. The J gene is TRBJ2-7, the V gene TRBV10-2; D gene uncertain. Trimming removed 3 bases from V and 1 base from J, with 4 bases in between. In germline, CDR1 is WSHSY, CDR2 SAAADI. The CDR3 sequence is 12 residues long. The CDR3: CASSDWSYEQYF. DNA for the CDR3: TGCGCCAGCAGTGACTGGTCCTACGAGCAGTACTTC.

The V and J genes are TRBV4-1 and TRBJ2-3; TRBD2 aligns across 12 bases. The CDR3 runs 16 residues. Looked up from germline, CDR1 is MGHRA and CDR2 is YSYEKL. V shed 6 bases, J shed 5 bases, and the junction held 9 bases outside the gene matches. CDR3 sequence (DNA): TGCGCCAGCAGTGGGCTAGCGGGGGGGCTCGGAGATACGCAGTATTTT. This encodes CASSGLAGGLGDTQYF.

This chain links TRBV7-2 with TRBJ2-3, with 11 positions matching TRBD2. The CDR3 is made up of 17 amino acids. V lost 4 bases, J lost 5 bases, and 11 bases stayed unmatched. The germline V gene has CDR1 SGHTA and CDR2 FQGNSA. The CDR3 DNA reads TGTGCCAGCAGCTCCATAGCGGGAGGGGCCTTCGGAGATACGCAGTATTTT. Translation: CASSSIAGGAFGDTQYF. The variable domain in full, with the rest retrieved from reference TRBV7-2 and TRBJ2-3, is GAGVSQSPSNKVTEKGKDVELRCDPISGHTALYWYRQSLGQGLEFLIYFQGNSAPDKSGLPSDRFSAERTGGSVSTLTIQRTQQEDSAVYLCASSSIAGGAFGDTQYFGPGTRLTVL.

Ten or more counts support this clonotype. The gene calls are TRBV29-1 and TRBJ1-1; D is unresolved. The CDR3 runs to 10 residues. Germline V CDR1 and CDR2: SQVTM, ANQGSEA. V dropped 5 bases and J dropped 10 bases, with 11 bases sitting between them. CDR3 region: CSVLLWGAFF. CDR3 nucleotides: TGCAGCGTTCTGCTCTGGGGAGCTTTCTTT. The whole variable domain, remainder taken from reference TRBV29-1 and TRBJ1-1, is SAVISQKPSRDICQRGTSLTIQCQVDSQVTMMFWYRQQPGQSLTLIATANQGSEATYESGFVIDKFPISRPNLTFSTLTVSNMSPEDSSIYLCSVLLWGAFFGQGTRLTVV.

This clonotype was observed a handful of times. The genes are TRBV7-3 and TRBJ1-2, with D possibly being TRBD1 (6 bases). Germline values: CDR1 SGHTA, CDR2 FQGTGA. Trimming took off 5 bases at V and 7 bases at J, with 17 bases between the two ends. CDR3 length: 14 amino acids. The CDR3 nucleotides read TGTGCCAGCAGCATCCGGGACAAGCACCCTGGCTACACCTTC. Translated, it gives CASSIRDKHPGYTF.

The chain employs TRBV19 and TRBJ1-1; tentatively, D is TRBD1 (6 bases). The length of the CDR3 is 12 residues. Trimming shortened V by 6 bases and J by 3 bases, and 8 bases separated the two germline ends. CDR1 LNHDA and CDR2 SQIVND come from the germline V gene (reference sequence). The CDR3 spells CASRPGDTEAFF. CDR3 sequence (DNA): TGTGCCAGTAGGCCAGGGGACACTGAAGCTTTCTTT.

The chain links TRBV20-1 to TRBJ2-3; 8 nucleotides line up with TRBD1. The CDR3 loop spans 13 amino acids. Germline V gene data show CDR1 as DFQATT and CDR2 as SNEGSKA (reference sequence). V lost 2 bases and J lost 6; bases outside the gene matches: 4. DNA of the CDR3: TGCAGTGCTAGAAGACAGGGGCGTGATACGCAGTATTTT. Its translation: CSARRQGRDTQYF.

This clonotype was observed a handful of times. V and J are TRBV4-1 and TRBJ1-2; no clear D. Trimming took 0 bases from V and 1 from J, leaving 6 bases between them. CDR1 and CDR2 (germline): MGHRA, YSYEKL. The CDR3 totals 14 residues. DNA for the CDR3: TGCGCCAGCAGCCAAGAGGGCGATAACTATGGCTACACCTTC. Amino acid sequence: CASSQEGDNYGYTF.

V and J are TRBV11-2 and TRBJ2-7, with 14 bases lining up with TRBD2. The CDR3 is 13 residues long. The germline V gene has CDR1 SGHAT and CDR2 FQNNGV. The trim removed 5 bases at V and 6 bases at J, leaving 0 bases unmatched. CDR3 DNA: TGTGCCAGCAGCGGACTAGCGGGGGGCGAGCAGTACTTC. It codes for CASSGLAGGEQYF.

The rearrangement joins TRBV20-1 to TRBJ2-7; D is undetermined. CDR3 size: 14 residues. Germline V CDR1 and CDR2: DFQATT, SNEGSKA (reference sequence). Trimming stripped 1 base from V and 1 base from J, with 11 bases between. CDR3 sequence reads: CSARVYSGSYEQYF. CDR3 bases: TGCAGTGCTAGAGTCTACAGTGGGTCCTACGAGCAGTACTTC.

The V gene is TRBV6-2 or TRBV6-3, the J gene TRBJ2-1, with D possibly TRBD2 on 6 matching bases. V was shortened by 4 bases and J by 2 bases, with 9 bases between the two germline ends. This CDR3 region has 14 residues. Germline V CDR1 and CDR2: MNHEY, SVGEGT. The CDR3 region has the DNA TGTGCCAGCAGTTCGTCTAGCGCCTACAATGAGCAGTTCTTC. Protein: CASSSSSAYNEQFF.

There are a few counts of this clonotype. The chain joins TRBV28 to TRBJ1-1; 8 nucleotides align to TRBD1. This CDR3 comprises 13 residues. V lost 2 bases, J lost 5 bases, and 1 base stayed unmatched. Looked up from germline, CDR1 is MDHEN and CDR2 is SYDVKM. The CDR3 loop reads CASSLQGATEAFF. CDR3 sequence (DNA): TGTGCCAGCAGTTTACAGGGGGCGACTGAAGCTTTCTTT.

This chain joins TRBV15 and TRBJ1-2, with D unresolved. The CDR3 spans 15 residues. Germline V gene data show CDR1 as LNHNV and CDR2 as YYDKDF (reference sequence). V was trimmed by 0 bases and J by 4 bases, leaving 12 bases between them. In DNA, the CDR3 is TGTGCCACCAGCAGAGATCAGGAGACACTCTATGGCTACACCTTC. The encoded protein is CATSRDQETLYGYTF. Variable domain in full (rest from reference TRBV15 and TRBJ1-2): DAMVIQNPRYQVTQFGKPVTLSCSQTLNHNVMYWYQQKSSQAPKLLFHYYDKDFNNEADTPDNFQSRRPNTSFCFLDIRSPGLGDTAMYLCATSRDQETLYGYTFGSGTRLTVV.

V usage is TRBV4-1 and J usage is TRBJ2-3; D remains ambiguous. Trimming stripped 1 base from V and 6 bases from J, with 20 bases between. The CDR3 is 17 amino acids. CDR1 is MGHRA, CDR2 YSYEKL, per germline. In DNA form, the CDR3 reads TGCGCCAGCAGCCAAGTGGGTAATGGGCTACTGCCTGATACGCAGTATTTT. This translates into CASSQVGNGLLPDTQYF.

This clonotype was counted a few times. This chain joins TRBV7-6 and TRBJ2-3; D is uncertain. Between the trimmed V and J ends, which lost 1 base and 0 bases, there was a span of 11 bases. This CDR3 spans 16 amino acids. The germline V gene has CDR1 SGHVS and CDR2 FNYEAQ. For the CDR3, the DNA is TGTGCCAGCAGCTTAGGGCCCCTCTCTAGCACAGATACGCAGTATTTT. Its protein product is CASSLGPLSSTDTQYF.

This chain uses TRBV7-9 with TRBJ2-7; D possibly corresponds to TRBD2 (6 bases). The germline gives CDR1 SEHNR, CDR2 FQNEAQ (reference sequence). There are 15 residues in the CDR3. Trimming left V 5 bases short and J 2 bases short, with 16 bases between. The CDR3 region has the DNA TGTGCCAGCAGCCACCGGGACTCACTGACCTACGAGCAGTACTTC. It codes for CASSHRDSLTYEQYF. Together with reference TRBV7-9 and TRBJ2-7, the CDR3 gives the full variable domain: DTGVSQNPRHKITKRGQNVTFRCDPISEHNRLYWYRQTLGQGPEFLTYFQNEAQLEKSRLLSDRFSAERPKGSFSTLEIQRTEQGDSAMYLCASSHRDSLTYEQYFGPGTRLTVT.

There are a few counts of this clonotype. CDR3 coding DNA: TGCGCCAGCAGCCAGGCCTCCTCCCCGAACACTGAAGCTTTCTTT. Its protein product is CASSQASSPNTEAFF. The genes are TRBV4-1 and TRBJ1-1; no definite D call. Trimming stripped 3 bases from V and 1 base from J, with 12 bases between. From germline, CDR1 is MGHRA and CDR2 YSYEKL. This CDR3 contains 15 residues.

The CDR3 DNA reads as TGTGCCAGCAGTAACCAAGAGGAGACCCAGTACTTC. Translated: CASSNQEETQYF. This chain links TRBV6-2 or TRBV6-3 with TRBJ2-5; D unclear. CDR1 MNHEY and CDR2 SVGEGT come from the germline V gene. V was shortened by 5 bases and J by 5 bases, with 9 bases between the two germline ends. CDR3 length: 12 amino acids.